The rows below give T cell receptor beta chains drawn from one sample of a study of tumor-infiltrating lymphocytes in localized non-small cell lung cancer. Data came from immunoSEQ multiplex PCR; TCRdb stores just in-frame clones and leaves some out. The sample yields roughly 2,500 clones, around 55% seen once. Sequences were obtained from uninvolved lung tissue not adjacent to the tumor. The receptors come from a human donor with non-small cell lung cancer. Some clones in this sample may be carry-over from other donors' samples. Both conserved end residues are part of each CDR3. D genes are given only for firm matches. Expanded clones get a size class; other rows say once, few or many, or leave the size out.

- | - | TRBJ2-7 | TRBV5-6 | TGTGCCAGCAGCCCCACCCCCGGGACACCATCCTTC | CASSPTPGTPSF
- | few | TRBJ2-5 | TRBV7-2 | TGTGCCAGCAGCCCCCCGAGACTAGTACCGTACCAAGAGACCCAGTACTTC | CASSPPRLVPYQETQYF
- | - | TRBJ2-4 | TRBV4-1 | TGCGCCAGCAGCCCAGAAAATGACCCAAGGAACATTCAGTACTTC | CASSPENDPRNIQYF
- | few | TRBJ2-4 | TRBV15 | TGTGCCACCTCCAGGGATGCCAAAAACATTCAGTACTTC | CATSRDAKNIQYF
- | few | TRBJ2-7 | TRBV30 | TGTGCCTGGAGTGTTGGAGTCTACGAGCAGTACTTC | CAWSVGVYEQYF
TRBD1 | - | TRBJ1-2 | TRBV30 | TGTGCCTGGAGTCCTCTCGGACAGGGTGACGGCTACACCTTC | CAWSPLGQGDGYTF
- | large | TRBJ1-6 | TRBV7-6 | TGTGCCAGCAGCTTCGGTCCGTCGGGTCTTAATTCACCCCTCCACTTT | CASSFGPSGLNSPLHF
- | - | TRBJ1-2 | TRBV7-8 | TGTGCCAGCAGCTTAGGGGAGACATTTGGCTACACCTTC | CASSLGETFGYTF
- | - | TRBJ1-2 | TRBV28 | TGTGCCAGCAGTTTAAGTAGCCAGGGATGGTATGGCTACACCTTC | CASSLSSQGWYGYTF
- | - | TRBJ1-6 | TRBV5-1 | TGCGCCAGCAGCGGCCAGCAGGGTTCACCCCTCCACTTT | CASSGQQGSPLHF
TRBD1 | - | TRBJ1-1 | TRBV2 | TGTGCCAGCCGACAGGGTAGCACTGAAGCTTTCTTT | CASRQGSTEAFF
- | - | TRBJ1-2 | TRBV29-1 | TGCAGCGCCCAAGGAGGGGGTGGCTACACCTTC | CSAQGGGGYTF
- | few | TRBJ2-5 | TRBV4-1 | TGCGCCAGCAGCCAAGGGGGTACGCTCCGGGAGACCCAGTACTTC | CASSQGGTLRETQYF
- | - | TRBJ1-5 | TRBV29-1 | TGCAGCGTCCCGGGGCAGGAGAGCAATCAGCCCCAGCATTTT | CSVPGQESNQPQHF
- | - | TRBJ1-4 | TRBV4-2 | TGTGCCAGCAGCCCACAGGGCGGAGGAACCCGGTCTAATGAAAAACTGTTTTTT | CASSPQGGGTRSNEKLFF
- | - | TRBJ2-4 | TRBV5-6 | TGTGCCAGCAGCGCAAGACTAGTCCCAGGCATTCAGTACTTC | CASSARLVPGIQYF
TRBD1 | large | TRBJ1-4 | TRBV7-9 | TGTGCCAGCAGCTGGGACAGGAGGGGTGAAAAACTGTTTTTT | CASSWDRRGEKLFF
- | - | TRBJ1-2 | TRBV28 | TGTGCCAGCAAAATTCAAGACAGTAACTATGGCTACACCTTC | CASKIQDSNYGYTF
- | once | TRBJ2-2 | TRBV30 | TGTGCCTGGAGTATCGAGGCTAGGGTAGTCGCCGGGGAGCTGTTTTTT | CAWSIEARVVAGELFF
- | - | TRBJ2-3 | TRBV4-1 | TGCGCCAGCAGCCAAGATCTGGGGAATACGCAGTATTTT | CASSQDLGNTQYF
TRBD1 | - | TRBJ1-6 | TRBV9 | TGTGCCAGCAGCGCCTCGACAGGGAATAATTCACCCCTCCACTTT | CASSASTGNNSPLHF
- | - | TRBJ2-7 | TRBV28 | TGTGCCAGCAGTTCCCAGCGGACAGAGTACTTC | CASSSQRTEYF
TRBD2 | large | TRBJ2-3 | TRBV15 | TGTGCCACCAGCAGAGGGCGGGAGCGGACAGATACGCAGTATTTT | CATSRGRERTDTQYF
TRBD2 | - | TRBJ2-5 | TRBV9 | TGTGCCAGCAGCGCGACTAGCGGGAGGCAAGAGACCCAGTACTTC | CASSATSGRQETQYF
TRBD2 | large | TRBJ2-2 | TRBV2 | TGTGCCAGCAATCGGGGGGATCCCGGGGAGCTGTTTTTT | CASNRGDPGELFF
TRBD1 | few | TRBJ1-2 | TRBV7-2 | TGTGCCAGCAGCCCTACGGGACAGTTGCGCTATGGCTACACCTTC | CASSPTGQLRYGYTF
- | - | TRBJ1-1 | TRBV30 | TGTGCCTGGAGTCAAGGGAACACTGAAGCTTTCTTT | CAWSQGNTEAFF
- | - | TRBJ2-3 | TRBV5-6 | TGTGCCAGCAGGCAGCAGGGTGCGGCGCAGTATTTT | CASRQQGAAQYF
- | - | TRBJ2-5 | TRBV20-1 | TGCAGTGCTACCCCTCAAGAGACCCAGTACTTC | CSATPQETQYF
- | - | TRBJ1-1 | TRBV30 | TGTGCCTGGAGTGTGGCATTGAACACTGAAGCTTTCTTT | CAWSVALNTEAFF
TRBD1 | few | TRBJ1-4 | TRBV7-9 | TGTGCCAGCAGCTTAGTCGGGGGACAGCCTCCAACTAATGAAAAACTGTTTTTT | CASSLVGGQPPTNEKLFF
- | - | TRBJ1-2 | TRBV7-2 | TGTGCCAGCAGCTTAACCTCCGGGGGGCGTGGAGGCTACACCTTC | CASSLTSGGRGGYTF
- | - | TRBJ1-5 | TRBV30 | TGTGCCTGGAGTCCAACGGGAGGTCAGCCCCAGCATTTT | CAWSPTGGQPQHF
TRBD1 | - | TRBJ2-2 | TRBV7-9 | TGTGCCACAGGGGACAGGGTATCCGGGGAGCTGTTTTTT | CATGDRVSGELFF
- | - | TRBJ1-2 | TRBV19 | TGTGCCAGTAGTATACAGGCGAAAAACTATGGCTACACCTTC | CASSIQAKNYGYTF
- | few | TRBJ1-6 | TRBV5-6 | TGTGCCAGCAGCTTGGCTCTCGCTTGGGGCTCCTATAATTCACCCCTCCACTTT | CASSLALAWGSYNSPLHF
- | - | TRBJ1-1 | TRBV9 | TGTGCCAGCAGCGGGGACACTGAAGCTTTCTTT | CASSGDTEAFF
- | few | TRBJ2-7 | TRBV11-2 | TGTGCCAGCAGCTTAGGGGGCCTGGGGGCGAAAAAGTCCAACGAGCAGTACTTC | CASSLGGLGAKKSNEQYF
- | - | TRBJ2-1 | TRBV2 | TGTGCCAGCCTCGACGGGTTCGGGGGTGGCAATGAGCAGTTCTTC | CASLDGFGGGNEQFF
- | once | TRBJ1-3 | TRBV9 | TGTGCCAGCAGCCCCGGCCTCTCTGGAAACACCATATATTTT | CASSPGLSGNTIYF
TRBD2 | - | TRBJ2-1 | TRBV4-1 | TGCGCCAGCAGCCAAGTAGCGGCGGGAGTACGGTACAATGAGCAGTTCTTC | CASSQVAAGVRYNEQFF
- | - | TRBJ2-3 | TRBV20-1 | TGCAGTGCTAGTTTTGCGGATACGCAGTATTTT | CSASFADTQYF
- | - | TRBJ1-6 | TRBV7-9 | TGTGCCAGCAGCTTAGGCAGGGAGGAATCACCCCTCCACTTT | CASSLGREESPLHF
TRBD2 | - | TRBJ2-7 | TRBV30 | TGTGCCTGGTCGTCGGGGGGGACTTACAGACCCTACGAGCAGTACTTC | CAWSSGGTYRPYEQYF
- | large | TRBJ2-5 | TRBV9 | TGTGCCAGCAGCGTAATGGGCTCCAACCAAGAGACCCAGTACTTC | CASSVMGSNQETQYF
- | - | TRBJ2-3 | TRBV6-5 | TGTGCCAGCAGTTACATGGGGGGCATGGGCACAGATACGCAGTATTTT | CASSYMGGMGTDTQYF
TRBD2 | few | TRBJ2-5 | TRBV2 | TGTGCCAGCAGTGAAGCGCTTGCTAGCGGGAGTGAGACCCAGTACTTC | CASSEALASGSETQYF
- | few | TRBJ1-2 | TRBV30 | TGTGCCTGGAGTGCGGGACCCCAACGGGGCTACACCTTC | CAWSAGPQRGYTF
- | few | TRBJ1-1 | TRBV5-8 | TGTGCCAGCAGCCAGGACGGGAACACTGAAGCTTTCTTT | CASSQDGNTEAFF
TRBD2 | - | TRBJ2-1 | TRBV14 | TGTGCCAGCAGCCAGGATAGCGGGGGTGTCCATGAGCAGTTCTTC | CASSQDSGGVHEQFF
- | once | TRBJ1-2 | TRBV5-6 | TGTGCCAGCAGCTTGCGGCAGGGTGATGGCTACACCTTC | CASSLRQGDGYTF
TRBD1 | - | TRBJ1-4 | TRBV2 | TGTGCCAGCAGTGGGCTACCGGGACAGGGAAGTGAAAAACTGTTTTTT | CASSGLPGQGSEKLFF
- | - | TRBJ2-2 | TRBV6-5 | TGTGCCAGCAGTCCACCCACCGGGGAGCTGTTTTTT | CASSPPTGELFF
- | - | TRBJ2-1 | TRBV28 | TGTGCCAGCAGTTTCTTCTCCCTGGGGAATGAGCAGTTCTTC | CASSFFSLGNEQFF
- | - | TRBJ1-1 | TRBV5-1 | TGCGCCAGCAGCTTCGCGGGGAACACTGAAGCTTTCTTT | CASSFAGNTEAFF